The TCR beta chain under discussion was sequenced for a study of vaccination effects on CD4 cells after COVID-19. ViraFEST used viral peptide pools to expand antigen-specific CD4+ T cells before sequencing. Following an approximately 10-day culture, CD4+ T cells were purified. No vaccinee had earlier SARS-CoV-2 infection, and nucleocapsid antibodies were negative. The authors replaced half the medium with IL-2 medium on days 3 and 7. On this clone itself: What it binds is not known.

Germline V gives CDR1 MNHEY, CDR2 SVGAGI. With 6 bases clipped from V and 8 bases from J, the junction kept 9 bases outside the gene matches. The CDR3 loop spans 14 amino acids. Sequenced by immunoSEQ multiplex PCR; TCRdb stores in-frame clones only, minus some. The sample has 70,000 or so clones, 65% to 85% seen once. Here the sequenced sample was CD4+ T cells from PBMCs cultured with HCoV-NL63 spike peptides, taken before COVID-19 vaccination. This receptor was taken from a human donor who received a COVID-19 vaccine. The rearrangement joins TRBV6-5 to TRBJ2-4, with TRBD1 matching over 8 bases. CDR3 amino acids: CASSATGAGDIQYF. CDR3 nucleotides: TGTGCCAGCAGCGCGACAGGGGCCGGGGACATTCAGTACTTC.